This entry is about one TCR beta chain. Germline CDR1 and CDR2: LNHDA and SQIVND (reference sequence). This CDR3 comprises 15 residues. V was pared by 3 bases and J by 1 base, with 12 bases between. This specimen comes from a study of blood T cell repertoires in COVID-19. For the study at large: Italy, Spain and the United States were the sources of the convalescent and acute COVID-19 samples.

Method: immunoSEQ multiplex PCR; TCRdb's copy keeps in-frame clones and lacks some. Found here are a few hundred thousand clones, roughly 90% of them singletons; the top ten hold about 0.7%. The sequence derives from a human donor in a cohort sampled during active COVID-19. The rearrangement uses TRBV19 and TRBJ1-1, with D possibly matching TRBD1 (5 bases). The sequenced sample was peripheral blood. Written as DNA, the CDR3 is TGTGCCAGTAGTATGAATGGGCAGGGGAACACTGAAGCTTTCTTT. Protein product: CASSMNGQGNTEAFF. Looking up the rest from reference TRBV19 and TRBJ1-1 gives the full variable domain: DGGITQSPKYLFRKEGQNVTLSCEQNLNHDAMYWYRQDPGQGLRLIYYSQIVNDFQKGDIAEGYSVSREKKESFPLTVTSAQKNPTAFYLCASSMNGQGNTEAFFGQGTRLTVV.